Below, 29 T cell receptor beta chains from the same sample are listed, as sequenced in a study of blood T cell repertoires in COVID-19. TCRdb keeps only in-frame clones here, not all; method: immunoSEQ multiplex PCR. The sample contains 30,000 to 45,000 clones, roughly three quarters of which appear only once. Sequencing input: peripheral blood. These receptors were taken from a man aged 65-85 years with acute or convalescent COVID-19.

V usage is TRBV10-2 and J usage is TRBJ1-2; the D gene is possibly TRBD1 (5 bases). Germline-derived CDR1 and CDR2 are WSHSY and SAAADI. The CDR3 consists of 12 residues. Trimming removed 7 bases from V and 3 bases from J, with 9 bases in between. The CDR3 sequence: CASTTGDYGYTF. CDR3 DNA: TGCGCCAGCACGACGGGGGACTATGGCTACACCTTC.

V usage is TRBV10-3 and J usage is TRBJ1-1; D may be TRBD1 (6 bases). The CDR3 runs 16 residues. The germline CDR1 and CDR2 sequences are ENHRY and SYGVKD. V lost 4 bases and J lost 3, with 18 bases in between. The CDR3: CAISARGRGVDTEAFF. CDR3 in DNA: TGTGCCATCAGTGCCAGGGGCAGGGGCGTAGACACTGAAGCTTTCTTT.

This clone has just one count. CDR3 sequence reads: CASTGDRARETQYF. CDR3 coding DNA: TGTGCCAGCACAGGGGACAGGGCCCGGGAGACCCAGTACTTC. J is TRBJ2-5 and V is TRBV6-5; 9 bases map to TRBD1. The ends lost 7 bases at V and 5 bases at J; junction bases unmatched: 8. Germline lookup yields CDR1 MNHEY and CDR2 SVGAGI. CDR3 length: 14 amino acids.

V gene TRBV5-6 combines with J gene TRBJ2-5; possibly TRBD1 for D (6 bases). The ends were cut back, 2 bases at V and 3 bases at J, with 8 bases in the middle. There are 13 residues in the CDR3. Germline assignment: CDR1 SGHDT and CDR2 YYEEEE. Here the CDR3 reads CASSLWTEETQYF. The DNA of the CDR3 is TGTGCCAGCAGCTTATGGACAGAAGAGACCCAGTACTTC.

The CDR3 sequence: CASSLQRLGGHNEQFF. For the CDR3, the DNA is TGTGCCAGCAGCTTGCAGCGACTAGGTGGCCACAATGAGCAGTTCTTC. The V gene is TRBV7-2, the J gene TRBJ2-1; a weak D match, TRBD2 (6 bases). Looked up from germline, CDR1 is SGHTA and CDR2 is FQGNSA. V gave up 3 bases and J gave up 5 bases, with 17 bases separating them. The CDR3 covers 16 residues.

This clone was picked up a small number of times. The CDR3 coding sequence is TGCGCCAGCAGTCCCGGGGGGAACACCGGGGAGCTGTTTTTT. Translation gives CASSPGGNTGELFF. The rearrangement links TRBV5-1 to TRBJ2-2, with TRBD2 as a possible D gene (6 bases). Trimming stripped 5 bases from V and 1 base from J, with 9 bases between. There are 14 residues in the CDR3. The germline CDR1 and CDR2 sequences are SGHRS and YFSETQ.

The chain carries TRBV5-8 and TRBJ2-6, with a possible D match to TRBD1 (6 bases). The CDR3 consists of 15 residues. CDR1 and CDR2 from the germline V gene are SGHTS and YDEGEE. Deletions cut 4 bases from V and 4 bases from J, with 12 bases between. The chain's CDR3 is CASSKGESGANVLTF. CDR3 coding DNA: TGTGCCAGCAGCAAGGGGGAGTCCGGGGCCAACGTCCTGACTTTC.

This clone was recorded only once. The chain recombines TRBV12-3 or TRBV12-4 with TRBJ2-1, with D perhaps TRBD2 (6 bases). The CDR3 totals 13 residues. V was pared by 2 bases and J by 15 bases, with 17 bases between. The CDR3 DNA is TGTGCCAGCAGTTTACGTTCCGGGGAGGAACCGTTCTTC. Amino acids: CASSLRSGEEPFF.

The J gene is TRBJ1-1, the V gene TRBV11-2; D might be TRBD1 (5 bases). The CDR3 is 14 residues long. V was cut by 3 bases and J by 0 bases, with 8 bases left in between. Germline V gives CDR1 SGHAT, CDR2 FQNNGV. The CDR3 reads CASSFGGVNTEAFF. DNA of the CDR3: TGTGCCAGCAGCTTCGGGGGTGTGAACACTGAAGCTTTCTTT.

This clone occurred once. This chain connects TRBV4-1 to TRBJ2-7; 11 nucleotides match TRBD1. V shed 3 bases and J 2 bases; nucleotides not matched to a gene: 6. Looked up from germline, CDR1 is MGHRA and CDR2 is YSYEKL. The CDR3 sequence is 16 residues long. CDR3 loop: CASSQTPGQGAYEQYF. The CDR3 DNA follows: TGCGCCAGCAGCCAGACCCCGGGACAGGGGGCCTACGAGCAGTACTTC.

This clone was seen only a few times. The chain combines TRBV7-9 with TRBJ2-7; perhaps TRBD1 as D (6 bases). Germline values: CDR1 SEHNR, CDR2 FQNEAQ (reference sequence). V was clipped by 5 bases and J by 0 bases, with 20 bases between them. The CDR3 has 17 amino acids. CDR3 nucleotides: TGTGCCAGCAGCACCCTAGCTAGGGGGACGGTCTCCTACGAGCAGTACTTC. Its translation is CASSTLARGTVSYEQYF.

The chain links TRBV9 to TRBJ1-6; 8 bases are shared with TRBD1. After removal of 3 bases from V and 6 bases from J, the junction contained 5 bases not matched to a gene. CDR1 SGDLS and CDR2 YYNGEE come from the germline V gene. This CDR3 spans 15 amino acids. In DNA, the CDR3 is TGTGCCAGCAGCGCAGGACAGGGCGTTAATTCACCCCTCCACTTT. Its protein is CASSAGQGVNSPLHF. Complete variable domain (other parts from reference TRBV9 and TRBJ1-6): DSGVTQTPKHLITATGQRVTLRCSPRSGDLSVYWYQQSLDQGLQFLIQYYNGEERAKGNILERFSAQQFPDLHSELNLSSLELGDSALYFCASSAGQGVNSPLHFGNGTRLTVT.

V usage is TRBV4-1 and J usage is TRBJ2-7; 12 positions match TRBD2. The CDR3 sequence is 16 residues long. Unmatched junction bases numbered 5, after V lost 1 base and J lost 4 bases. Germline CDR1 reads MGHRA; CDR2 reads YSYEKL. The CDR3 bases are TGCGCCAGCAGCCAAGGACTAGCGGGAGTCGGTTACGAGCAGTACTTC. This encodes CASSQGLAGVGYEQYF.

This chain connects TRBV11-2 to TRBJ1-4, with D maybe TRBD1 (6 bases). The germline gives CDR1 SGHAT, CDR2 FQNNGV. Trimming removed 5 bases from V and 0 bases from J, with 16 bases in between. The CDR3 is 17 residues long. This CDR3 is CASSRRRQEATNEKLFF. The CDR3, as DNA: TGTGCCAGCAGCCGCCGACGACAGGAAGCAACTAATGAAAAACTGTTTTTT.

V is TRBV3-1 (or the pseudogene TRBV3-2) and J is TRBJ1-1; tentative D call: TRBD1 (6 bases). V was clipped by 6 bases and J by 10 bases, with 15 bases between them. This CDR3 region has 12 residues. Germline V gives CDR1 LGHDT, CDR2 YNNKEL (reference sequence). CDR3 protein: CASSDRSVGAFF. CDR3 DNA sequence: TGTGCCAGCAGTGACAGGAGTGTTGGAGCTTTCTTT.

The V gene is TRBV15, the J gene TRBJ2-1; 11 positions match TRBD1. CDR1 is LNHNV and CDR2 is YYDKDF in the germline V gene (reference sequence). V lost 4 bases, J lost 9 bases, and 11 bases stayed unmatched. This CDR3 has 16 residues. The CDR3 is CATSIRLDRGLVEQFF. As DNA, the CDR3 is TGTGCCACCAGCATTCGGTTGGACAGGGGGCTTGTTGAGCAGTTCTTC.

The chain combines TRBV6-2 or TRBV6-3 with TRBJ1-2, with D tentatively TRBD1 (5 bases). Deletions cut 5 bases from V and 3 bases from J, with 10 bases between. CDR3 size: 13 residues. Germline V gene data show CDR1 as MNHEY and CDR2 as SVGEGT. CDR3 region: CASSRTTDYGYTF. Here the CDR3 DNA reads TGTGCCAGCAGTCGCACGACAGACTATGGCTACACCTTC.

The chain is built from TRBV28 and TRBJ1-6; 7 bases map to TRBD1. V gave up 6 bases and J gave up 5 bases; unmatched junction bases: 7. The germline gives CDR1 MDHEN, CDR2 SYDVKM. This CDR3 has 15 amino acids. CDR3 in amino acids: CASRPAGTDNSPLHF. The CDR3 DNA sequence: TGTGCCAGCAGGCCTGCCGGGACAGATAATTCACCCCTCCACTTT.

This CDR3 is CASSLEGGMETQYF. CDR3 sequence (DNA): TGTGCCAGCAGCTTGGAAGGAGGGATGGAGACCCAGTACTTC. V usage is TRBV5-4 and J usage is TRBJ2-5; maybe TRBD2 (6 bases). V was cut by 0 bases and J by 5 bases, with 11 bases left in between. The CDR3 is 14 amino acids. The germline V gene encodes CDR1 SGHNT and CDR2 YYREEE (reference sequence).

This chain joins TRBV3-1 (or the pseudogene TRBV3-2) and TRBJ2-5; 10 positions agree with TRBD2. The V gene's germline CDR1 is LGHDT and CDR2 YNNKEL (reference sequence). This CDR3 spans 18 amino acids. V lost 2 bases to trimming and J lost 2 bases; unmatched junction nucleotides: 11. CDR3 nucleotide sequence: TGTGCCAGCAGCCAACCTCCAAACAAACTAGCGGGGCAAGAGACCCAGTACTTC. Translation gives CASSQPPNKLAGQETQYF.

V usage is TRBV25-1 and J usage is TRBJ1-6; D might be TRBD1 (6 bases). The germline V and J ends were trimmed by 3 bases and 9 bases, with 15 bases remaining between them. The CDR3 extends over 15 amino acids. Germline values: CDR1 MGHDK, CDR2 SYGVNS. Here the CDR3 DNA reads TGTGCCAGCAGTGACCAACAGGGTAGAGGTTCACCCCTCCACTTT. Protein sequence: CASSDQQGRGSPLHF.

This sequence joins TRBV7-9 and TRBJ1-4; TRBD1 matches 8 bases. The CDR3 runs 15 residues. J lost 1 base, V lost 5 bases, and 3 bases had no gene match. Germline loops: CDR1 SEHNR, CDR2 FQNEAQ (reference sequence). The CDR3 loop reads CASSRGQGTNEKLFF. The CDR3 coding sequence is TGTGCCAGCAGCCGTGGACAGGGAACTAATGAAAAACTGTTTTTT.

J is TRBJ1-1 and V is TRBV5-1; 8 positions agree with TRBD1. Germline V gene data show CDR1 as SGHRS and CDR2 as YFSETQ. The J segment lost 4 bases and the V segment lost 4 bases, leaving 9 bases of the junction unmatched. The CDR3 runs to 15 residues. Here the CDR3 DNA reads TGCGCCAGCAGCGACCTACAGGGGGTAGTCACTGAAGCTTTCTTT. The encoded protein is CASSDLQGVVTEAFF.

The rearrangement joins TRBV30 to TRBJ2-5; D unresolved. CDR3 size: 11 residues. Deletions cut 0 bases from V and 5 bases from J, with 4 bases between. From germline, CDR1 is GTSNPN and CDR2 SVGIG (reference sequence). In nucleotides, the CDR3 is TGTGCCTGGAGTGTCAGGGAGACCCAGTACTTC. Residues: CAWSVRETQYF.

The CDR3 bases are TGTGCCAGCAGCGGGGGCGGGAGTTCCAGGGAGACCCAGTACTTC. Protein product: CASSGGGSSRETQYF. This sequence joins TRBV9 and TRBJ2-5, with 7 nucleotides matching TRBD2. Germline CDR1 reads SGDLS; CDR2 reads YYNGEE. There are 15 residues in the CDR3. V was clipped by 3 bases and J by 5 bases; unmatched bases: 10.

The V and J genes are TRBV19 and TRBJ2-7, with D possibly TRBD1 on 6 matching bases. Germline V gives CDR1 LNHDA, CDR2 SQIVND (reference sequence). Deletions cut 8 bases from V and 12 bases from J, with 23 bases between. This CDR3 region has 13 residues. The DNA for the CDR3 is TGTGCCAGTGGACAGCGGATGGACAGCTCCCCGTACTTC. Its protein product is CASGQRMDSSPYF.

The chain links TRBV27 to TRBJ2-7, with TRBD2 matching over 13 bases. This CDR3 spans 13 amino acids. With 10 bases clipped from V and 3 bases from J, the junction kept 3 bases outside the gene matches. Germline V lookup: CDR1 MNHEY, CDR2 SMNVEV (reference sequence). The CDR3 loop reads CATRLAGGYEQYF. The CDR3 DNA is TGTGCCACTCGACTAGCGGGGGGCTACGAGCAGTACTTC.

Here the CDR3 DNA reads TGTGCCAGTAGTATGGTAGAGGGCAGGACCTACGAGCAGTACTTC. Its translation: CASSMVEGRTYEQYF. The chain is built from TRBV19 and TRBJ2-7; D is possibly TRBD2 (5 bases). Per the germline V gene, CDR1 is LNHDA and CDR2 is SQIVND (reference sequence). CDR3 length: 15 amino acids. V lost 3 bases and J 2 bases, leaving 14 bases between the germline ends.

This clone has only a few counts. The V call is TRBV29-1, the J call TRBJ1-1, with a tentative D call TRBD1 (6 bases). Germline values: CDR1 SQVTM, CDR2 ANQGSEA. Trimming left V 7 bases short and J 1 base short, with 16 bases between. The CDR3 extends over 14 amino acids. CDR3 DNA: TGCAGCGCTCCGGACAGCACCAAGAACACTGAAGCTTTCTTT. Translating it yields CSAPDSTKNTEAFF.